This entry describes one T cell receptor beta chain. CDR1 and CDR2 from the germline V gene are MNHEY and SVGAGI. With 0 bases removed from V and 7 bases from J, the gap between germline ends came to 10 bases. The CDR3 is made up of 14 amino acids. Authors' processing steps: Estimation of nucleated cell counts relied on the amplification of reference gene primers. Clones were sequenced by immunoSEQ multiplex PCR, and TCRdb holds only the in-frame ones, with some missing. V, J and clone size derive from that table, while D and trimming were established from the DNA sequence. The table has about 110,000 clones, over 75% seen once. This record comes from a study of blood T cell repertoires in COVID-19. On the study more broadly: The United States, Italy and Spain provided the acute and convalescent COVID-19 samples. Sources were T cells, B-cell-depleted T cells, or PBMCs; the material itself was cDNA or gDNA.

The sequenced sample was peripheral blood. This receptor was obtained from a man aged 50 or older with acute or convalescent COVID-19. V is TRBV6-5 and J is TRBJ2-4; possible D gene TRBD2, 6 bases. This CDR3 reads CASSYSGLDNIQYF. The CDR3 DNA reads as TGTGCCAGCAGTTACTCGGGACTCGATAACATTCAGTACTTC.